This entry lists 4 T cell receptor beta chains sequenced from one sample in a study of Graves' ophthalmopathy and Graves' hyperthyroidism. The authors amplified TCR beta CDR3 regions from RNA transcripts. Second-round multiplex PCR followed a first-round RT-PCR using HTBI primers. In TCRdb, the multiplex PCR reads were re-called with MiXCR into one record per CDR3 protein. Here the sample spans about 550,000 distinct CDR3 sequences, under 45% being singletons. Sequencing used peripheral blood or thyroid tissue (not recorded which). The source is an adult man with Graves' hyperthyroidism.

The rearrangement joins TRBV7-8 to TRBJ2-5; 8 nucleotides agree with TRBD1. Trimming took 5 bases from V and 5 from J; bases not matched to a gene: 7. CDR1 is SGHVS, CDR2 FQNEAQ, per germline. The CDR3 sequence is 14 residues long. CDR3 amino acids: CASSLRTGTETQYF. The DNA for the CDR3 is TGTGCCAGCAGCCTTCGGACAGGGACGGAGACCCAGTACTTC.

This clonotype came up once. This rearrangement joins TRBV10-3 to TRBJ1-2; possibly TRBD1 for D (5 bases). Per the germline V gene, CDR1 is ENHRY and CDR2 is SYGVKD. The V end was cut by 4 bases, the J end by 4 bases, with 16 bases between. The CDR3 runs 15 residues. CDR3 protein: CAISVGSGRPYGYTF. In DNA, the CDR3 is TGTGCCATCAGTGTCGGGTCAGGGAGGCCCTATGGCTACACCTTC.

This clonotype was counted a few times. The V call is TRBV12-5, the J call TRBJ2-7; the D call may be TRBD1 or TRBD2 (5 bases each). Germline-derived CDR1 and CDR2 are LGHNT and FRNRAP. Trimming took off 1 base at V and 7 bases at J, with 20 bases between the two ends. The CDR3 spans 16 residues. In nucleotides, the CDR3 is TGTGCTAGTGGTTTGGCAAACCGGGACCAATTACGGGAGCAGTACTTC. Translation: CASGLANRDQLREQYF.

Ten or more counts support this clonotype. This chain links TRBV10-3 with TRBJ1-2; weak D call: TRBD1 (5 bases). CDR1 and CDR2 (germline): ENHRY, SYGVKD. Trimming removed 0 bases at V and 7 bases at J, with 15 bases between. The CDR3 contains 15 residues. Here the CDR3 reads CAISESGGATFGYTF. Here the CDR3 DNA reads TGTGCCATCAGTGAGTCAGGAGGGGCTACCTTTGGCTACACCTTC.